The subject of this entry is one TCR beta chain. The CDR3 is 14 amino acids. Germline CDR1 reads SGHTA; CDR2 reads FQGNSA. With 5 bases removed from V and 2 bases from J, the gap between germline ends came to 13 bases. Enrolled through a virtual design, the participants were between roughly 18 and 95 years of age and came from 24 US areas. The data were obtained in a study of blood T cell repertoires in COVID-19. Study-wide background: COVID-19 samples from acute and convalescent phases originated in the United States, Italy and Spain.

Authors' analysis steps: Amplification of reference gene primers provided the estimated nucleated cell counts. The data were produced by immunoSEQ multiplex PCR, yet TCRdb's version contains in-frame clones alone and is incomplete. Clone size and the V and J calls come from that table; the DNA yielded D and trimming. This sample carries 200,000 or so clones, approximately 88% of them seen once, and the ten largest clones take 2% to 2.5%. The source of this sequence is a woman aged 40 to 50 with acute COVID-19. V gene TRBV7-2 combines with J gene TRBJ2-7, with a possible D match to TRBD2 (5 bases). Sequencing was carried out using PBMCs or T cells enriched from blood (not recorded which). For the CDR3, the DNA is TGTGCCAGCAGCCCGACTCGGGATGCCTACGAGCAGTACTTC. This encodes CASSPTRDAYEQYF.